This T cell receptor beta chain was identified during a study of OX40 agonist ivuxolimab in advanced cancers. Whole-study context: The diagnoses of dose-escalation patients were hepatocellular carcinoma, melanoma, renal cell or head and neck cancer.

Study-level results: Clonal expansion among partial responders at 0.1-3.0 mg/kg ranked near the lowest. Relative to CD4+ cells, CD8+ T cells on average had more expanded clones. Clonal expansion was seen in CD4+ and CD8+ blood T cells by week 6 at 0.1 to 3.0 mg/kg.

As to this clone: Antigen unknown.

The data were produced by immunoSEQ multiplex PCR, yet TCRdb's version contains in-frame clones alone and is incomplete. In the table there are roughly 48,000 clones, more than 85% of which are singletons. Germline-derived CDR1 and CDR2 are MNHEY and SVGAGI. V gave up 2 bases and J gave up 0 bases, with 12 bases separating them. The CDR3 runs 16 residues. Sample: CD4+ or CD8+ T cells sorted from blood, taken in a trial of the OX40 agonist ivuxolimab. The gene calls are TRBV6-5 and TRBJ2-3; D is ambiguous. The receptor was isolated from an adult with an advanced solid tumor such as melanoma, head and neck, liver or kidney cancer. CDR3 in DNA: TGTGCCAGCAGTTACGGTGCGGACCCTAGCACAGATACGCAGTATTTT. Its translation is CASSYGADPSTDTQYF.